This entry lists 20 T cell receptor beta chains sequenced from one sample in a study of blood T cell repertoires in COVID-19. Clones were read by immunoSEQ multiplex PCR, and TCRdb kept only the in-frame ones, dropping some. The sample yields over 250,000 clones, 88% seen once. Sequenced input: peripheral blood. Source of these receptors: a man aged 60-69 years who had recovered from COVID-19.

The genes are TRBV7-9 and TRBJ1-2, with 8 positions matching TRBD1. J lost 4 bases, V lost 5 bases, and 9 bases had no gene match. This CDR3 has 15 residues. CDR1 and CDR2 (germline): SEHNR, FQNEAQ (reference sequence). The CDR3 bases are TGTGCCAGCAGCCCCTCGGACAGGGAGCCCTATGGCTACACCTTC. It specifies CASSPSDREPYGYTF.

V usage is TRBV6-1 and J usage is TRBJ1-2; TRBD1 aligns across 9 bases. Per the germline V gene, CDR1 is MNHNS and CDR2 is SASEGT. This CDR3 has 15 amino acids. Unmatched junction bases numbered 7, after V lost 2 bases and J lost 6 bases. CDR3 loop: CASSETGGASNGYTF. CDR3 sequence (DNA): TGTGCCAGCAGTGAAACAGGGGGCGCATCAAATGGCTACACCTTC.

V and J are TRBV7-3 and TRBJ1-3; D not resolved. V lost 0 bases and J 0 bases, leaving 9 bases between the germline ends. CDR1 is SGHTA, CDR2 FQGTGA, per germline. This CDR3 comprises 16 residues. Written as DNA, the CDR3 is TGTGCCAGCAGCTTAACGGGCGATAACTCTGGAAACACCATATATTTT. This gives the protein CASSLTGDNSGNTIYF.

The chain employs TRBV10-3 and TRBJ2-2; D is undetermined. The V gene's germline CDR1 is ENHRY and CDR2 SYGVKD. V shed 2 bases and J shed 4 bases, with 11 bases lying between them. CDR3 length equals 15 residues. The CDR3 DNA sequence: TGTGCCATCAGTGAGGAGCAGGCGACCACCGGGGAGCTGTTTTTT. Amino acid sequence: CAISEEQATTGELFF.

This clone occurred once. This CDR3 is CASSLYGGEKLFF. CDR3 DNA sequence: TGTGCCAGCAGCTTGTATGGCGGGGAAAAACTGTTTTTT. The V call is TRBV5-6, the J call TRBJ1-4; no firm D call. V lost 1 base and J 8 bases, leaving 9 bases between the germline ends. The germline V gene has CDR1 SGHDT and CDR2 YYEEEE. This CDR3 is 13 amino acids long.

This clone was picked up a small number of times. The CDR3 region has the DNA TGTGCCAGCAGCTTAGTAACAGGTTATAATTCACCCCTCCACTTT. This codes for CASSLVTGYNSPLHF. The chain uses TRBV7-9 and TRBJ1-6; D possibly corresponds to TRBD1 (5 bases). This CDR3 spans 15 amino acids. Trimming took off 1 base at V and 4 bases at J, with 8 bases between the two ends. The germline gives CDR1 SEHNR, CDR2 FQNEAQ (reference sequence).

The V and J genes are TRBV6-5 and TRBJ1-2; no definite D call. CDR1 MNHEY and CDR2 SVGAGI come from the germline V gene. CDR3 length: 13 amino acids. Trimming cost V 6 bases and J 4 bases, with 12 bases left between them. CDR3 amino acids: CASSLVGSYGYTF. CDR3 in DNA: TGTGCCAGCAGCCTGGTGGGGAGCTATGGCTACACCTTC.

The J gene is TRBJ2-1, the V gene TRBV5-1; D is perhaps TRBD1 (6 bases). CDR1 and CDR2 from the germline V gene are SGHRS and YFSETQ. The CDR3 is 14 amino acids. Trimming removed 4 bases at V and 3 bases at J, with 11 bases between. CDR3 region: CASSRQVDYNEQFF. CDR3 nucleotide sequence: TGCGCCAGCAGCCGACAGGTTGACTACAATGAGCAGTTCTTC.

The chain combines TRBV11-2 with TRBJ2-7; unclear D gene. In germline, CDR1 is SGHAT, CDR2 FQNNGV. The CDR3 totals 13 residues. V lost 3 bases and J lost 0, with 6 bases in between. CDR3: CASSLGSSYEQYF. DNA for the CDR3: TGTGCCAGCAGCTTGGGCAGCTCCTACGAGCAGTACTTC.

The chain has TRBV2 and TRBJ2-4, with 10 bases fitting TRBD1. The CDR3 totals 14 residues. From germline, CDR1 is SNHLY and CDR2 FYNNEI. J was trimmed by 7 bases and V by 5 bases; bases with no gene match: 5. DNA for the CDR3: TGTGCCAGCAGTCCCGGGACAGGGGATAACATTCAGTACTTC. This sequence encodes CASSPGTGDNIQYF.

The count of this clone is one. The chain joins TRBV18 to TRBJ2-5, with a possible D match to TRBD2 (6 bases). The CDR3 contains 13 residues. In germline, CDR1 is KGHSH, CDR2 LQKENI. With 6 bases removed from V and 5 bases from J, the gap between germline ends came to 13 bases. For the CDR3, the DNA is TGTGCCAGCTCGCGGACTATCGGGGAGACCCAGTACTTC. This encodes CASSRTIGETQYF.

The chain has TRBV19 and TRBJ2-5; the D is unclear. CDR1 is LNHDA and CDR2 is SQIVND in the germline V gene (reference sequence). There are 13 residues in the CDR3. The V end lost 6 bases, the J end lost 2 bases, and 10 bases lay between the germline ends. The CDR3 sequence is CASSSTTQETQYF. The CDR3, as DNA: TGTGCCAGTAGCTCTACTACTCAAGAGACCCAGTACTTC.

This clone occurred once. This chain uses TRBV27 with TRBJ1-4, with D possibly being TRBD1 (6 bases). The CDR3 totals 14 residues. V lost 6 bases, J lost 10 bases, and 18 bases lay in between. Germline V CDR1 and CDR2: MNHEY, SMNVEV (reference sequence). The CDR3, as DNA: TGTGCCAGCAGGCTACAACAGGGTGGCGGAAAACTGTTTTTT. Translation gives CASRLQQGGGKLFF.

The genes are TRBV7-8 and TRBJ1-1; D might be TRBD1 (5 bases). Germline values: CDR1 SGHVS, CDR2 FQNEAQ. The V and J ends lost 5 bases and 2 bases respectively, with 9 bases between them. The CDR3 sequence is 13 residues long. The CDR3 region has the DNA TGTGCCAGCAGCACAGGCCCTAACACTGAAGCTTTCTTT. Protein sequence: CASSTGPNTEAFF. Full variable domain (rest looked up from reference TRBV7-8 and TRBJ1-1): GAGVSQSPRYKVAKRGQDVALRCDPISGHVSLFWYQQALGQGPEFLTYFQNEAQLDKSGLPSDRFFAERPEGSVSTLKIQRTQQEDSAVYLCASSTGPNTEAFFGQGTRLTVV.

The chain couples TRBV25-1 to TRBJ1-4, with D perhaps TRBD1 (6 bases). V was cut by 2 bases and J by 8 bases, with 12 bases left in between. The CDR3 sequence is 14 residues long. The germline gives CDR1 MGHDK, CDR2 SYGVNS. CDR3 coding DNA: TGTGCCAGCAGTGAAGGCTCCGGGACAGAAAAACTGTTTTTT. This codes for CASSEGSGTEKLFF.

The J gene is TRBJ1-4, the V gene TRBV5-1; D call uncertain. Germline values: CDR1 SGHRS, CDR2 YFSETQ. This CDR3 is 12 amino acids long. The V and J ends lost 4 bases and 6 bases respectively, with 7 bases between them. The CDR3 DNA sequence: TGCGCCAGCAGCCCTGAGGATGAAAAACTGTTTTTT. Its protein product is CASSPEDEKLFF.

J is TRBJ1-4 and V is TRBV5-4; possibly TRBD1 for D (6 bases). This CDR3 comprises 15 residues. Deletions cut 4 bases from V and 7 bases from J, with 17 bases between. From germline, CDR1 is SGHNT and CDR2 YYREEE (reference sequence). The CDR3 sequence: CASSLRVGAGEKLFF. CDR3 sequence (DNA): TGTGCCAGCAGCCTCAGGGTGGGGGCAGGTGAAAAACTGTTTTTT.

The rearrangement joins TRBV27 to TRBJ2-6; no definite D call. The CDR3 runs 15 residues. Trimming stripped 1 base from V and 0 bases from J, with 4 bases between. The V gene's germline CDR1 is MNHEY and CDR2 SMNVEV (reference sequence). The CDR3 region has the DNA TGTGCCAGCAGTTTATTAGCCTCTGGGGCCAACGTCCTGACTTTC. Translation: CASSLLASGANVLTF.

J is TRBJ1-1 and V is TRBV6-5; D unresolved. This CDR3 is 13 amino acids long. CDR1 and CDR2 (germline): MNHEY, SVGAGI. The germline V and J ends were trimmed by 11 bases and 6 bases, with 19 bases remaining between them. CDR3 residues: CAAEAPPRAEAFF. The CDR3 DNA reads as TGTGCCGCCGAGGCCCCGCCCCGCGCTGAAGCTTTCTTT.

The CDR3 DNA sequence: TGTGCCAGCAAAGGACAGGGGGTCGTCGGGGAGCTGTTTTTT. Amino acid sequence: CASKGQGVVGELFF. The chain uses TRBV2 and TRBJ2-2; TRBD1 agrees at 10 bases. The CDR3 contains 14 residues. Per germline, CDR1 SNHLY and CDR2 FYNNEI. J was trimmed by 7 bases and V by 7 bases; bases with no gene match: 6.